These 30 T cell receptor beta chains share one sample of origin, sequenced in a study of blood T cell repertoires in COVID-19. Measured with immunoSEQ multiplex PCR; TCRdb has only the in-frame clones, and not every one. The sample includes about 190,000 clones, more than 70% of them seen just once. Sequencing input: peripheral blood. The source of these receptors is a woman in her thirties with acute or convalescent COVID-19.

The J gene is TRBJ1-4, the V gene TRBV28, with 10 positions matching TRBD1. CDR1 MDHEN and CDR2 SYDVKM come from the germline V gene. With 5 bases clipped from V and 5 bases from J, the junction kept 5 bases outside the gene matches. The CDR3 loop spans 15 amino acids. For the CDR3, the DNA is TGTGCCAGCAGTCAACCGGGACAGGGGAATGAAAAACTGTTTTTT. The encoded protein is CASSQPGQGNEKLFF.

This chain links TRBV2 with TRBJ1-2; D possibly corresponds to TRBD1 (6 bases). Trimming left V 6 bases short and J 0 bases short, with 14 bases between. Germline-derived CDR1 and CDR2 are SNHLY and FYNNEI. CDR3 length equals 15 residues. CDR3 region: CASRPDRTPNYGYTF. In DNA form, the CDR3 reads TGTGCCAGCAGGCCCGACAGGACACCTAACTATGGCTACACCTTC.

The genes are TRBV5-1 and TRBJ1-1; possible D gene TRBD1, 6 bases. The germline V gene has CDR1 SGHRS and CDR2 YFSETQ. V lost 3 bases and J lost 5, with 17 bases in between. CDR3 length equals 15 residues. The CDR3 here is CASSSSTGLRTEAFF. CDR3 nucleotides: TGCGCCAGCAGCTCCTCGACAGGATTAAGGACTGAAGCTTTCTTT.

This sequence joins TRBV5-6 and TRBJ2-7; 7 bases match TRBD1. This CDR3 contains 12 residues. CDR1 SGHDT and CDR2 YYEEEE come from the germline V gene. After removal of 4 bases from V and 4 bases from J, the junction contained 2 bases not matched to a gene. CDR3 region: CASSPRGYEQYF. The CDR3 DNA reads TGTGCCAGCAGCCCCAGGGGGTACGAGCAGTACTTC.

The rearrangement uses TRBV30 and TRBJ1-5; D is possibly TRBD1 (6 bases). Trimming cost V 4 bases and J 3 bases, with 10 bases left between them. This CDR3 comprises 13 residues. Germline-derived CDR1 and CDR2 are GTSNPN and SVGIG (reference sequence). Here the CDR3 DNA reads TGTGCCTGGACCCAGGGGATCAATCAGCCCCAGCATTTT. Protein sequence: CAWTQGINQPQHF.

This CDR3 reads CASTPGVGTGVGETQYF. CDR3 coding DNA: TGCGCCAGCACCCCAGGGGTTGGGACAGGGGTAGGCGAGACCCAGTACTTC. V is TRBV5-1 and J is TRBJ2-5, with 10 bases aligning to TRBD1. Germline CDR1 SGHRS, CDR2 YFSETQ. There are 17 residues in the CDR3. J gave up 5 bases and V 6 bases, and 16 bases lay outside the gene matches.

As regards this clone: The same CDR3 can be traced to other DNA sequences in this sample. The V and J genes are TRBV3-1 (or the pseudogene TRBV3-2) and TRBJ2-5; 7 bases agree with TRBD1. V lost 4 bases and J lost 5; bases outside the gene matches: 7. Germline assignment: CDR1 LGHDT and CDR2 YNNKEL (reference sequence). This CDR3 has 14 amino acids. The CDR3 DNA is TGTGCCAGCAGCCCTACAGGGGCGTGGGAGACCCAGTACTTC. Translation gives CASSPTGAWETQYF.

Only one count was recorded for this clone. J is TRBJ1-4 and V is TRBV2, with TRBD1 matching over 10 bases. The ends lost 6 bases at V and 7 bases at J; junction bases unmatched: 5. CDR1 SNHLY and CDR2 FYNNEI come from the germline V gene. This CDR3 region has 14 residues. The CDR3 bases are TGTGCCAGCAGGCCGACAGGGGGCCGTGAAAAACTGTTTTTT. It yields the protein CASRPTGGREKLFF.

The chain has TRBV7-2 and TRBJ2-1; D gene ambiguous. CDR3 length equals 13 residues. In germline, CDR1 is SGHTA, CDR2 FQGNSA. Trimming stripped 2 bases from V and 7 bases from J, with 9 bases between. The chain's CDR3 is CASSLMGKNEQFF. The DNA of the CDR3 is TGTGCCAGCAGCTTAATGGGCAAAAATGAGCAGTTCTTC.

This sequence joins TRBV18 and TRBJ2-3, with TRBD2 identical over 8 bases. With V trimmed by 8 bases and J by 2 bases, 6 bases remained unmatched. The CDR3 has 14 residues. Germline V gene lookup returns CDR1 KGHSH and CDR2 LQKENI. CDR3 nucleotide sequence: TGTGCCAGCCGCTTAGCGGGACCCACAGATACGCAGTATTTT. It encodes CASRLAGPTDTQYF.

V is TRBV20-1 and J is TRBJ1-5; D unclear. The CDR3 is 11 amino acids. Germline V gene data show CDR1 as DFQATT and CDR2 as SNEGSKA (reference sequence). The chain's CDR3 is CSIDSNQPQHF. In nucleotides, the CDR3 is TGCAGCATAGATAGCAATCAGCCCCAGCATTTT.

The chain uses TRBV30 and TRBJ2-1, with D uncertain. This CDR3 comprises 14 residues. Per the germline V gene, CDR1 is GTSNPN and CDR2 is SVGIG (reference sequence). Trimming shortened V by 3 bases and J by 3 bases, and 12 bases separated the two germline ends. The CDR3 nucleotides are TGTGCCTGGAGGACTCAGAGGTTCTACAATGAGCAGTTCTTC. The encoded protein is CAWRTQRFYNEQFF. Together with reference TRBV30 and TRBJ2-1, the CDR3 gives the full variable domain: SQTIHQWPATLVQPVGSPLSLECTVEGTSNPNLYWYRQAAGRGLQLLFYSVGIGQISSEVPQNLSASRPQDRQFILSSKKLLLSDSGFYLCAWRTQRFYNEQFFGPGTRLTVL.

The chain combines TRBV6-4 with TRBJ1-2; tentative D call: TRBD1 (6 bases). The CDR3 runs to 11 residues. Germline values: CDR1 MRHNA, CDR2 SNTAGT. CDR3 region: CATRGDYGYTF. Written as DNA, the CDR3 is TGTGCAACCAGGGGCGACTATGGCTACACCTTC.

The rearrangement joins TRBV5-8 to TRBJ2-3; weak D call: TRBD1 (5 bases). CDR3 length: 15 residues. Trimming took off 0 bases at V and 0 bases at J, with 8 bases between the two ends. Germline loops: CDR1 SGHTS, CDR2 YDEGEE. In DNA, the CDR3 is TGTGCCAGCAGCTTGGCAGGGCCTAGCACAGATACGCAGTATTTT. Its translation: CASSLAGPSTDTQYF.

V usage is TRBV18 and J usage is TRBJ2-7; D perhaps matches TRBD1 (5 bases). V dropped 6 bases and J dropped 4 bases, with 16 bases sitting between them. This CDR3 has 14 amino acids. Germline V lookup: CDR1 KGHSH, CDR2 LQKENI. CDR3 in amino acids: CASSTTGHGYEQYF. The CDR3 bases are TGTGCCAGCTCTACCACCGGACACGGGTACGAGCAGTACTTC.

The chain links TRBV5-1 to TRBJ1-2; no clear D. Per the germline V gene, CDR1 is SGHRS and CDR2 is YFSETQ. Trimming removed 2 bases at V and 2 bases at J, with 7 bases between. CDR3 length: 13 residues. As DNA, the CDR3 is TGCGCCAGCAGCTTTGGTGAGAACTATGGCTACACCTTC. Translation gives CASSFGENYGYTF.

CDR3 region: CASSPGGPLNEQFF. The CDR3 DNA reads as TGCGCCAGCAGTCCGGGAGGCCCTTTAAATGAGCAGTTCTTC. The chain carries TRBV5-1 and TRBJ2-1; 7 bases match TRBD2. Trimming removed 5 bases from V and 7 bases from J; junction bases left unmatched: 9. This CDR3 contains 14 residues. Looked up from germline, CDR1 is SGHRS and CDR2 is YFSETQ.

This chain links TRBV2 with TRBJ2-3, with TRBD2 matching 8 bases. Per the germline V gene, CDR1 is SNHLY and CDR2 is FYNNEI. V was pared by 6 bases and J by 2 bases, with 4 bases of the junction left unmatched. There are 14 residues in the CDR3. As DNA, the CDR3 is TGTGCCAGCAGAGTAGCGGGACACACAGATACGCAGTATTTT. As protein: CASRVAGHTDTQYF.

The chain carries TRBV24-1 and TRBJ2-3; TRBD2 matches at 7 bases. Germline loops: CDR1 KGHDR, CDR2 SFDVKD. V lost 10 bases and J lost 1; bases outside the gene matches: 10. The CDR3 consists of 15 residues. The CDR3 loop reads CATGGTGGGTDTQYF. In DNA, the CDR3 is TGTGCCACGGGAGGGACCGGCGGAGGCACAGATACGCAGTATTTT.

This chain connects TRBV29-1 to TRBJ2-3; 7 bases match TRBD2. The ends lost 4 bases at V and 0 bases at J; junction bases unmatched: 4. CDR3 length equals 14 residues. Germline-derived CDR1 and CDR2 are SQVTM and ANQGSEA. In DNA form, the CDR3 reads TGCAGCGTTGTCCCAGCGGGAAGCACAGATACGCAGTATTTT. It codes for CSVVPAGSTDTQYF.

The rearrangement uses TRBV18 and TRBJ2-4; TRBD2 is a possible D gene (6 bases). From germline, CDR1 is KGHSH and CDR2 LQKENI. The CDR3 is 16 amino acids. Trimming stripped 3 bases from V and 0 bases from J, with 12 bases between. CDR3 sequence (DNA): TGTGCCAGCTCACCCCTCGGCGGGGAAGCCAAAAACATTCAGTACTTC. Translating it yields CASSPLGGEAKNIQYF.

The table lists this clone with a count of one. The CDR3 sequence: CASKGLAGARAYEQYF. In nucleotides, the CDR3 is TGTGCCAGCAAGGGACTAGCGGGCGCGAGGGCCTACGAGCAGTACTTC. This sequence joins TRBV7-8 and TRBJ2-7; 12 bases map to TRBD2. Per germline, CDR1 SGHVS and CDR2 FQNEAQ. The CDR3 is made up of 16 amino acids. The junction had 9 bases not matched to a gene; V was cut back by 7 bases and J by 2 bases.

The V call is TRBV3-1 (or the pseudogene TRBV3-2), the J call TRBJ2-7; 8 bases are shared with TRBD1. This CDR3 is built from 17 residues. Germline CDR1 reads LGHDT; CDR2 reads YNNKEL (reference sequence). V was clipped by 0 bases and J by 4 bases; unmatched bases: 11. The DNA of the CDR3 is TGTGCCAGCAGCCAAGATCCGGCTGGACAGGGTGGGTACGAGCAGTACTTC. It is translated as CASSQDPAGQGGYEQYF.

This sequence joins TRBV3-1 (or the pseudogene TRBV3-2) and TRBJ2-2; possible D gene TRBD2, 7 bases. Germline loops: CDR1 LGHDT, CDR2 YNNKEL (reference sequence). V lost 8 bases and J 2 bases, leaving 9 bases between the germline ends. The CDR3 extends over 13 amino acids. The CDR3 DNA reads TGTGCCAGCGGGGGGGCCAACACCGGGGAGCTGTTTTTT. Protein product: CASGGANTGELFF.

This chain connects TRBV5-1 to TRBJ2-2, with TRBD1 identical over 12 bases. J gave up 2 bases and V 4 bases, and 6 bases lay outside the gene matches. CDR1 is SGHRS and CDR2 is YFSETQ in the germline V gene. The CDR3 has 17 amino acids. This CDR3 is CASSRDRGLRNTGELFF. The CDR3 bases are TGCGCCAGCAGCAGGGACAGGGGGCTCCGTAACACCGGGGAGCTGTTTTTT.

The chain employs TRBV28 and TRBJ2-1; 12 nucleotides align to TRBD2. The germline gives CDR1 MDHEN, CDR2 SYDVKM. The CDR3 has 15 residues. J lost 4 bases, V lost 4 bases, and 2 bases had no gene match. CDR3 sequence reads: CASSSLAGGYNEQFF. In DNA form, the CDR3 reads TGTGCCAGCAGTTCCCTAGCGGGAGGGTACAATGAGCAGTTCTTC.

This sequence joins TRBV24-1 and TRBJ1-2, with 9 bases lining up with TRBD1. Per germline, CDR1 KGHDR and CDR2 SFDVKD. The V and J ends lost 11 bases and 8 bases, in that order; junction bases with no gene match: 14. This CDR3 is 14 amino acids long. CDR3 sequence: CAIRDRALLYGYTF. In DNA, the CDR3 is TGTGCCATCCGGGACAGGGCGCTATTGTACGGCTACACCTTC.

This clone was found once. The genes are TRBV2 and TRBJ2-1; D gene uncertain. The CDR3 sequence is 13 residues long. Germline V gene data show CDR1 as SNHLY and CDR2 as FYNNEI. Trimming cost V 4 bases and J 5 bases, with 9 bases left between them. The CDR3: CASSARNDNEQFF. The CDR3 nucleotides read TGTGCCAGCAGTGCGAGGAACGACAATGAGCAGTTCTTC.

This clone was observed a few times. The J gene is TRBJ2-7, the V gene TRBV6-6, with 8 positions matching TRBD2. This CDR3 has 16 amino acids. The V gene end was trimmed by 5 bases and the J gene end by 2 bases; junction bases not matched to a gene: 11. The germline gives CDR1 MNHNY, CDR2 SVGAGI (reference sequence). The CDR3 bases are TGTGCCAGCAGTCACGGGAGGGGTGGCCTAGCCTACGAGCAGTACTTC. Translation: CASSHGRGGLAYEQYF.

CDR3 sequence: CASSEALSSGNTIYF. The CDR3 nucleotides are TGTGCCAGCAGTGAAGCGTTGAGCTCTGGAAACACCATATATTTT. The rearrangement joins TRBV6-1 to TRBJ1-3, with D uncertain. The germline CDR1 and CDR2 sequences are MNHNS and SASEGT. V was pared by 0 bases and J by 0 bases, with 6 bases between. This CDR3 spans 15 amino acids.